This T cell receptor (beta chain) is drawn from a study of response to subunit inactivated influenza vaccine. General observations from the study: It was suggested by the authors that few new T cells are recruited by each seasonal influenza vaccination.

The junction had 5 bases not matched to a gene; V was cut back by 6 bases and J by 3 bases. Germline V gene data show CDR1 as SGHVS and CDR2 as FNYEAQ. The CDR3 extends over 14 amino acids. This clonotype occurred many times. Its specificity is not known. TCRdb recomputed calls from the RT-PCR reads with MiXCR, one row per CDR3 protein. The sample shows hundreds of thousands of distinct CDR3 sequences, 12% of them seen only once. This TCR derives from a man between 50 and 59 years old who received an inactivated influenza vaccine. The chain combines TRBV7-6 with TRBJ1-1; TRBD1 matches 9 bases. This material consisted of PBMCs from blood, taken on the day of vaccination. CDR3 in amino acids: CASSLDRGDTEAFF. The DNA of the CDR3 is TGTGCCAGCAGTTTGGACAGGGGAGACACTGAAGCTTTCTTT.